This TCR beta chain was observed in a study of shared clonotypes between healthy human individuals. Across the study: Two women and three men aged 18 to 49 served as donors.

Cells designated naive CD8 were CD45RO-negative and were positively selected for CCR7, with terminally differentiated effector memory CD45RA+ cells excluded. V was clipped by 3 bases and J by 1 base, with 16 bases between them. The CDR3 consists of 17 residues. Germline values: CDR1 LNHNV, CDR2 YYDKDF (reference sequence). Evenly divided among several immunoSEQ plates was the genomic DNA of each subset. Here immunoSEQ multiplex PCR was the method, and the copy in TCRdb shows in-frame clones only, minus some. Of millions of clones in the sample, 93% were seen once. The source of this sequence is a man aged 18 to 30 in good health. Some clones in this sample may be carry-over from other donors' samples. The chain links TRBV15 to TRBJ1-5; D is undetermined. The specimen was naive CD8+ T cells from PBMCs. CDR3 sequence reads: CATSSEGFSASNQPQHF. The CDR3 DNA reads as TGTGCCACCAGCAGTGAGGGCTTCAGTGCGAGCAATCAGCCCCAGCATTTT. The whole variable domain, remainder taken from reference TRBV15 and TRBJ1-5, is DAMVIQNPRYQVTQFGKPVTLSCSQTLNHNVMYWYQQKSSQAPKLLFHYYDKDFNNEADTPDNFQSRRPNTSFCFLDIRSPGLGDTAMYLCATSSEGFSASNQPQHFGDGTRLSIL.